Listed below are T cell receptor beta chains from one sample, sequenced in a study. TCRdb called the 5' RACE reads again in MiXCR, with one record for every CDR3 protein. The sample includes under 60,000 distinct CDR3 sequences, roughly 30% seen only once; the top ten take 2.1%. The sample comprised naive CD4+ T cells sorted from blood. Source of these receptors: a female donor with breast cancer. CDR3s include the opening cysteine and the closing phenylalanine or tryptophan. Each record gives: J gene, D gene, V gene, clone size, CDR3 DNA, CDR3 protein. A D gene is named only where the DNA matches it firmly. The size of a clone is reported for some rows only, either as once, few or many, or as a class for expanded clones.

J: TRBJ2-2; D: NA; V: TRBV7-8; size: many; DNA: TGTGCCAGCAGCTTAGACCCAAACACCGGGGAGCTGTTTTTT; CDR3: CASSLDPNTGELFF
J: TRBJ1-1; D: NA; V: TRBV12-3/TRBV12-4; size: medium-sized; DNA: TGTGCCAGCATTCTCAGGGAAGGGACTGAAGCTTTCTTT; CDR3: CASILREGTEAFF
J: TRBJ2-5; D: NA; V: TRBV2; size: few; DNA: TGTGCCAGCAGCGGAGATCAAGAGACCCAGTACTTC; CDR3: CASSGDQETQYF
J: TRBJ1-4; D: NA; V: TRBV20-1; size: NA; DNA: TGCAGTGCTAGAGATCTCCGGGGACATAATGGAAAACTGTTTTTT; CDR3: CSARDLRGHNGKLFF
J: TRBJ1-5; D: NA; V: TRBV24-1; size: NA; DNA: TGTGCCACCAGTGATTCGAATCAGCCCCAGCATTTT; CDR3: CATSDSNQPQHF
J: TRBJ1-2; D: TRBD1; V: TRBV4-2; size: NA; DNA: TGTGCCAGCAGCCAGATTGGACAGGGCGGCTACACCTTC; CDR3: CASSQIGQGGYTF
J: TRBJ2-3; D: NA; V: TRBV2; size: many; DNA: TGTGCCAGCATGTCGGACGGGACAGATACGCAGTATTTT; CDR3: CASMSDGTDTQYF
J: TRBJ2-3; D: TRBD2; V: TRBV9; size: few; DNA: TGTGCCAGCAGCGTAAGGAGGCGGGGGAGCACAGATACGCAGTATTTT; CDR3: CASSVRRRGSTDTQYF
J: TRBJ2-6; D: NA; V: TRBV30; size: many; DNA: TGTGCCGGGAAGATGGCGGGTCTTTCCAGCTCTGGGGCCAACGTCCTGACTTTC; CDR3: CAGKMAGLSSSGANVLTF
J: TRBJ2-1; D: NA; V: TRBV9; size: NA; DNA: TGTGCCAGCAGCGTAGGACGGTCGGGGTTATACAATGAGCAGTTCTTC; CDR3: CASSVGRSGLYNEQFF
J: TRBJ2-1; D: NA; V: TRBV29-1; size: NA; DNA: TGCAGCGTTGAAATTTTGGGCAGCGTTCAGTTCTTC; CDR3: CSVEILGSVQFF
J: TRBJ1-6; D: NA; V: TRBV11-2; size: NA; DNA: TGTGCCAGCAGCCCTTATCGAGGTCAGGGCTCACCCCTCCACTTT; CDR3: CASSPYRGQGSPLHF
J: TRBJ1-2; D: NA; V: TRBV5-5; size: NA; DNA: TGTGCCAGCAGCTTGGGGAATAACTATGGCTACACCTTC; CDR3: CASSLGNNYGYTF
J: TRBJ1-5; D: NA; V: TRBV20-1; size: few; DNA: TGCAGTGCTAGCAACGGGAACCCAAGGCAGCCCCAGCATTTT; CDR3: CSASNGNPRQPQHF
J: TRBJ2-3; D: NA; V: TRBV7-9; size: many; DNA: TGTGCCAGCAGCTTCCTTCGTTTCGGGGGAACAGATACGCAGTATTTT; CDR3: CASSFLRFGGTDTQYF
J: TRBJ2-7; D: NA; V: TRBV15; size: NA; DNA: TGTGCCACCAGCAGAGATTCGGATGGGTGGGGCTCCTACGAGCAGTACTTC; CDR3: CATSRDSDGWGSYEQYF
J: TRBJ1-4; D: TRBD1; V: TRBV28; size: once; DNA: TGTGCCAGCGTTCCTGCACAGGGGGCCAAACGAAAACTGTTTTTT; CDR3: CASVPAQGAKRKLFF
J: TRBJ1-2; D: NA; V: TRBV5-5; size: NA; DNA: TGTGCCAGCAGCCCTACCTCACAAGGAAACTATGGCTACACCTTC; CDR3: CASSPTSQGNYGYTF
J: TRBJ1-1; D: TRBD1; V: TRBV5-1; size: NA; DNA: TGCGCCAGCAGCTCCCCGGCTGGGACAGGGGGTGGCGACACTGAAGCTTTCTTT; CDR3: CASSSPAGTGGGDTEAFF
J: TRBJ1-5; D: NA; V: TRBV19; size: NA; DNA: TGTGCCAGTAGGTCAGGGTACGGTCAGCCCCAGCATTTT; CDR3: CASRSGYGQPQHF
J: TRBJ2-2; D: TRBD2; V: TRBV5-1; size: NA; DNA: TGCGCCAGCAGCTTACCAGCGGGAGGATACACCGGGGAGCTGTTTTTT; CDR3: CASSLPAGGYTGELFF
J: TRBJ2-1; D: NA; V: TRBV12-3/TRBV12-4; size: NA; DNA: TGTGCCAGCAGTTTTCGCGGGGAAAGCTCCTACAATGAGCAGTTCTTC; CDR3: CASSFRGESSYNEQFF
J: TRBJ2-3; D: NA; V: TRBV12-3/TRBV12-4; size: many; DNA: TGTGCCAGCAGTTCTTTTTGGGAAAAGCGCACAGATACGCAGTATTTT; CDR3: CASSSFWEKRTDTQYF
J: TRBJ1-5; D: NA; V: TRBV6-6; size: NA; DNA: NA; CDR3: CASSSSTGGGNQPQHF